This T cell receptor beta chain was profiled in a study of T cells in Graves' hyperthyroidism and ophthalmopathy. Findings and caveats of the study: Ophthalmopathy onset followed model prediction by a median approximately 7 months.

V was cut by 6 bases and J by 6 bases, with 17 bases left in between. The CDR3 runs to 13 residues. Germline V gene lookup returns CDR1 DFQATT and CDR2 SNEGSKA (reference sequence). RNA transcripts served as the template for amplifying TCR beta CDR3 regions. In the first-round RT-PCR of the TCR CDR3, the HTBI primer set was used. TCRdb processed the multiplex PCR reads anew with MiXCR; each CDR3 protein has one entry. The sample holds hundreds of thousands of distinct CDR3 sequences, 30% to 40% seen once. Every diagnosis used clinical symptoms, serum thyroxine and TRAb, thyroid ultrasound and orbital computed tomography. Fresh peripheral blood, around 11 ml of it, supplied the PBMCs. At least ten counts were recorded for this clonotype. Its antigen is not known.

The genes are TRBV20-1 and TRBJ1-1, with D hard to call. The TCR comes from a woman in her 40s with Graves' hyperthyroidism. The sequencing input was blood. CDR3 nucleotides: TGCAGTGCCCCGTCCCAACCGGGGTCTGAAGCTTTCTTT. Its protein product is CSAPSQPGSEAFF.